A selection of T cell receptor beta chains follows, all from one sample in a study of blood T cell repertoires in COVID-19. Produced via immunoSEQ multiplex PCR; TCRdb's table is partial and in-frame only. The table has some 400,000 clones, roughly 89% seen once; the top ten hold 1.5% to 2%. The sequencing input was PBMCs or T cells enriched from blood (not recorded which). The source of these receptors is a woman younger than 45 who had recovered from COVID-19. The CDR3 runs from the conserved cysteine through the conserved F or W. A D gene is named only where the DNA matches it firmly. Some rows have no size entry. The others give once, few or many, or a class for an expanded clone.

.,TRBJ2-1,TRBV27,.,TGTGCCAGCAGGCCCATAGCGGATTCCTACAATGAGCAGTTCTTC,CASRPIADSYNEQFF
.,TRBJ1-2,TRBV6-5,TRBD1,TGTGCCAGCAGTTACTCATCGACAGGGTCCTATGGCTACACCTTC,CASSYSSTGSYGYTF
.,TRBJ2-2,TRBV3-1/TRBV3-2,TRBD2,TGTGCCAGCAGCCAAGTCCTAGCGGGAGTACACGGGGAGCTGTTTTTT,CASSQVLAGVHGELFF
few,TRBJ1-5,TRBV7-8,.,TGTGCCAGCAGCTCGGACAGCTATAGCAATCAGCCCCAGCATTTT,CASSSDSYSNQPQHF
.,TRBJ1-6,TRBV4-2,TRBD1,TGTGCCAGCAGCCCAGGGACAGGGGGTTCACCCCTCCACTTT,CASSPGTGGSPLHF
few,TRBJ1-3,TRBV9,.,TGTGCCAGTGGGAAACAGGGAGTAAACACCATATATTTT,CASGKQGVNTIYF
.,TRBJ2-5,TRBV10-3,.,TGTGCCATCAGTGAGGGACTGACGGAGACCCAGTACTTC,CAISEGLTETQYF
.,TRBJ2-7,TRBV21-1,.,TGTGCCAGCAGCAAAAAGTGGGGAAGGGGCTACGAGCAGTACTTC,CASSKKWGRGYEQYF
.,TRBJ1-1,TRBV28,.,TGTGCCAGCAGTTTATTCCCGCCGGGAGCGCGGAACACTGAAGCTTTCTTT,CASSLFPPGARNTEAFF
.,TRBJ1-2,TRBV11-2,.,TGTGCCAGCAGCTCCAGGGGAGAAAACTATGGCTACACCTTC,CASSSRGENYGYTF
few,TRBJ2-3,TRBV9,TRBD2,TGTGCCAGCAGCGCCGGACTAGCGGGAAGGGACACGCAGTATTTT,CASSAGLAGRDTQYF
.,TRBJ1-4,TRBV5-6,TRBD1,TGTGCCAGCAGCTGGGCCGGACAGGGAGGTCGGGAAAAACTGTTTTTT,CASSWAGQGGREKLFF